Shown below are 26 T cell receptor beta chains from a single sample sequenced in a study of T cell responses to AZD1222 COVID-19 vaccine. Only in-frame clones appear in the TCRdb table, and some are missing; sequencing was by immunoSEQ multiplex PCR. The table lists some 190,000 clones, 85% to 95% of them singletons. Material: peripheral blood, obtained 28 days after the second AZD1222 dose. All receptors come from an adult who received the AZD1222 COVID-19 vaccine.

The CDR3 bases are TGCGCCAGCAGCTCCATCAGGGGAGCTAATGAAAAACTGTTTTTT. This encodes CASSSIRGANEKLFF. This rearrangement joins TRBV5-1 to TRBJ1-4; TRBD1 might be the D (6 bases). The CDR3 is 15 amino acids. The ends were cut back, 3 bases at V and 3 bases at J, with 12 bases in the middle. Germline loops: CDR1 SGHRS, CDR2 YFSETQ.

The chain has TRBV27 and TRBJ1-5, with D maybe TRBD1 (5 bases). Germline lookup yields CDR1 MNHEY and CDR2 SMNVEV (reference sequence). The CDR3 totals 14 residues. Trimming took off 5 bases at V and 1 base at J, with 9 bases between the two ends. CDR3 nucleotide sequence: TGTGCCAGCAGTCCCGGGACCAGCAATCAGCCCCAGCATTTT. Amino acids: CASSPGTSNQPQHF.

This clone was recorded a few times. The CDR3 here is CASSSGKGARGSPLHF. The CDR3 DNA sequence: TGTGCCAGCTCCTCGGGAAAGGGGGCGCGAGGTTCACCCCTCCACTTT. This chain joins TRBV18 and TRBJ1-6; 7 positions agree with TRBD1. Per germline, CDR1 KGHSH and CDR2 LQKENI. V was clipped by 6 bases and J by 9 bases; unmatched bases: 14. CDR3 length: 16 amino acids.

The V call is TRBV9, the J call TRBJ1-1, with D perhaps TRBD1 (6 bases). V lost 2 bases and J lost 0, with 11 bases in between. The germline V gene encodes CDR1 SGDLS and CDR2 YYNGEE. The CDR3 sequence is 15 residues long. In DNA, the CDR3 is TGTGCCAGCAGCGTGTTGACAGGAGTGAACACTGAAGCTTTCTTT. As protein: CASSVLTGVNTEAFF.

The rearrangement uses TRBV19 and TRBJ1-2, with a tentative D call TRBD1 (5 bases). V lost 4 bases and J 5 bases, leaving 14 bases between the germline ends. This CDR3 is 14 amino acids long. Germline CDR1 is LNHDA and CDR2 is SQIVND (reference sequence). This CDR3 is CASSTGTVAYGYTF. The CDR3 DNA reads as TGTGCCAGTAGTACGGGGACCGTGGCTTATGGCTACACCTTC. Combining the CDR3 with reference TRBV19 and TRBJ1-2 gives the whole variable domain DGGITQSPKYLFRKEGQNVTLSCEQNLNHDAMYWYRQDPGQGLRLIYYSQIVNDFQKGDIAEGYSVSREKKESFPLTVTSAQKNPTAFYLCASSTGTVAYGYTFGSGTRLTVV.

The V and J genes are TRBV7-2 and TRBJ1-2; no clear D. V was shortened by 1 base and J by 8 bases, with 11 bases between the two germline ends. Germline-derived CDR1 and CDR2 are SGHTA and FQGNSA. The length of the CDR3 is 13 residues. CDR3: CASSLVGEGGYTF. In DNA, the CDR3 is TGTGCCAGCAGCTTAGTGGGCGAAGGGGGCTACACCTTC.

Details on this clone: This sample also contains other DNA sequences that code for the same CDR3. DNA of the CDR3: TGTGCCAGCTCACCAGGAGGATACGAGCAGTACTTC. Its translation: CASSPGGYEQYF. The chain combines TRBV18 with TRBJ2-7, with a weak D call TRBD2 (5 bases). Germline lookup yields CDR1 KGHSH and CDR2 LQKENI. This CDR3 has 12 amino acids. Trimming removed 2 bases from V and 4 bases from J, with 6 bases in between.

CDR3 DNA: TGTGCCAGCAGCCCAGATACGCAGTATTTT. Its protein is CASSPDTQYF. The chain links TRBV7-9 to TRBJ2-3; unclear D gene. The CDR3 runs 10 residues. Deletions cut 5 bases from V and 4 bases from J, with 1 base between. Germline V gene data show CDR1 as SEHNR and CDR2 as FQNEAQ (reference sequence).

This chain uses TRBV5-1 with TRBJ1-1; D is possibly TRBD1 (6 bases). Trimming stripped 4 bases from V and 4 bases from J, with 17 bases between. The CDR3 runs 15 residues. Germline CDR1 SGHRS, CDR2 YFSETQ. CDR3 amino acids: CASSAGGTRGTEAFF. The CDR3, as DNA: TGCGCCAGCAGCGCGGGGGGGACCAGGGGCACTGAAGCTTTCTTT. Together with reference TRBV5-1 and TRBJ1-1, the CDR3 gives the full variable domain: KAGVTQTPRYLIKTRGQQVTLSCSPISGHRSVSWYQQTPGQGLQFLFEYFSETQRNKGNFPGRFSGRQFSNSRSEMNVSTLELGDSALYLCASSAGGTRGTEAFFGQGTRLTVV.

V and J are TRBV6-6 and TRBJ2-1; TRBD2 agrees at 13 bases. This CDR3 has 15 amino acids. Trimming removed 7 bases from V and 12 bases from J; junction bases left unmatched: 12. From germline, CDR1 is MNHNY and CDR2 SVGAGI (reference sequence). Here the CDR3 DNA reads TGTGCCAGCATTCGGACTAGCGGGAGTGGCCATGGGCAGTTCTTC. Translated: CASIRTSGSGHGQFF.

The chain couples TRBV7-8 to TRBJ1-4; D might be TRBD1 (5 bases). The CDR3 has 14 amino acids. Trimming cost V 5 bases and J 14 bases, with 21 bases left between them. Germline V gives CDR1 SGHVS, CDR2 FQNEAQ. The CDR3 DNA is TGTGCCAGCAGCCAGGACGGGGCGCTAATTGGGCTGTTTTTT. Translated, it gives CASSQDGALIGLFF.

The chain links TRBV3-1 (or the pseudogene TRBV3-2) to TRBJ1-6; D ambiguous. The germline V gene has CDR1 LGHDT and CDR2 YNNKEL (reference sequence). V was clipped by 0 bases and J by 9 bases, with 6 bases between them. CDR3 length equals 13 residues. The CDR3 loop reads CASSQDYSSPLHF. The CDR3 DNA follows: TGTGCCAGCAGCCAAGATTACAGTTCACCCCTCCACTTT.

The CDR3 bases are TGTGCCAGCAGCCTCTCTTTAGGACAGGGGCTTTGGGAGCAGTACTTC. This gives the protein CASSLSLGQGLWEQYF. The J gene is TRBJ2-7, the V gene TRBV7-9, with 9 bases identical to TRBD1. Germline CDR1 is SEHNR and CDR2 is FQNEAQ (reference sequence). V was clipped by 5 bases and J by 7 bases; unmatched bases: 15. The CDR3 totals 16 residues. Combining the CDR3 with reference TRBV7-9 and TRBJ2-7 gives the whole variable domain DTGVSQNPRHKITKRGQNVTFRCDPISEHNRLYWYRQTLGQGPEFLTYFQNEAQLEKSRLLSDRFSAERPKGSFSTLEIQRTEQGDSAMYLCASSLSLGQGLWEQYFGPGTRLTVT.

The DNA of the CDR3 is TGTGCCAGCAGCCAAGTCGGTGGCCGGGGGTCACCCCTCCACTTT. Protein: CASSQVGGRGSPLHF. This chain uses TRBV14 with TRBJ1-6; weak D call: TRBD1 (5 bases). The CDR3 is 15 amino acids. CDR1 and CDR2 from the germline V gene are SGHDN and FVKESK. Trimming removed 1 base from V and 10 bases from J, with 14 bases in between.

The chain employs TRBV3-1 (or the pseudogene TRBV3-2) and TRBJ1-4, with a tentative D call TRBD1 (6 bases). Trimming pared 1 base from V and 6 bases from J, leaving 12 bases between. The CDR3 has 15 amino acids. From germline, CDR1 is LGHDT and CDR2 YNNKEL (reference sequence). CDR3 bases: TGTGCCAGCAGCCAAGGCCAGGGGCTCGATGAAAAACTGTTTTTT. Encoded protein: CASSQGQGLDEKLFF.

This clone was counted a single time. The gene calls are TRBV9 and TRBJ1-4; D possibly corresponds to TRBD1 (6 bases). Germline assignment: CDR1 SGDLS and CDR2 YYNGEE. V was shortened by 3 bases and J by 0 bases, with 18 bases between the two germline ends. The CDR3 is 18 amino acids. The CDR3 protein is CASSARYGGLATNEKLFF. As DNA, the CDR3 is TGTGCCAGCAGCGCGCGCTATGGGGGGCTTGCAACTAATGAAAAACTGTTTTTT.

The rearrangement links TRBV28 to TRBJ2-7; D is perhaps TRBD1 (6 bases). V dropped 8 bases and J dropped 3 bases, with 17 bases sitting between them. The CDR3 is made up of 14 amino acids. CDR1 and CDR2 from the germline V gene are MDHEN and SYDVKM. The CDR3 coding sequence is TGTGCCAGCCTCTCGACTACAGGGCTCTACGAGCAGTACTTC. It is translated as CASLSTTGLYEQYF.

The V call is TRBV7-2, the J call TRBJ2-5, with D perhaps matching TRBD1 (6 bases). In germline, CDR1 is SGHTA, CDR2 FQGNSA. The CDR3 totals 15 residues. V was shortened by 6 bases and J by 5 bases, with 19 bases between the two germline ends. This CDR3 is CASSRGQGNSETQYF. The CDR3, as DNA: TGTGCCAGCAGTCGCGGTCAGGGGAATTCGGAGACCCAGTACTTC.

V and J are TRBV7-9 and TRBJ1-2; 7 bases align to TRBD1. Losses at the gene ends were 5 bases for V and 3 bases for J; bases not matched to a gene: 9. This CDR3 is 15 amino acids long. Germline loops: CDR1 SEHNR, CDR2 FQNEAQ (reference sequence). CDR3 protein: CASSRTDRVHYGYTF. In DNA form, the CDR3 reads TGTGCCAGCAGCCGAACCGACAGGGTGCACTATGGCTACACCTTC.

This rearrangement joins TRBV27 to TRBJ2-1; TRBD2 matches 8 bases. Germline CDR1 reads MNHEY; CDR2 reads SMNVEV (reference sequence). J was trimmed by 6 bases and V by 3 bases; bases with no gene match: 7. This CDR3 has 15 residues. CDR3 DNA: TGTGCCAGCAGTTTTTTTCGGGAGGGCCTCAATGAGCAGTTCTTC. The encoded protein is CASSFFREGLNEQFF.

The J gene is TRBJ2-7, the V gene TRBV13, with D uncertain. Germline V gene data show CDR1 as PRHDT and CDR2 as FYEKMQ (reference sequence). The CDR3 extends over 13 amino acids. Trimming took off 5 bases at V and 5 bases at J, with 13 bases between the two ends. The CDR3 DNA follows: TGTGCCAGCAGCCCCGAAGGGCGCCACGAGCAGTACTTC. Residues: CASSPEGRHEQYF.

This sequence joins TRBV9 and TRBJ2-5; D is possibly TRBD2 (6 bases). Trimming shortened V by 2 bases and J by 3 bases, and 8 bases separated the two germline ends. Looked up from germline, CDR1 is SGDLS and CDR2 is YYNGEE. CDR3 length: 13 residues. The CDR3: CASSVLAEETQYF. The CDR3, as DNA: TGTGCCAGCAGCGTTTTAGCGGAAGAGACCCAGTACTTC.

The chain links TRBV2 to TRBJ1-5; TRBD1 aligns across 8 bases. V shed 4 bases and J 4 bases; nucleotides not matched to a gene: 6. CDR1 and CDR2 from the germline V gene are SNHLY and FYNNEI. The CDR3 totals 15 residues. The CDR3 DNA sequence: TGTGCCAGCAGTGGCGGACAGGGCTGGAATCAGCCCCAGCATTTT. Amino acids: CASSGGQGWNQPQHF.

CDR3 amino acids: CAWGTSVPNQPQHF. CDR3 DNA: TGTGCCTGGGGCACCTCAGTCCCCAATCAGCCCCAGCATTTT. The chain combines TRBV30 with TRBJ1-5; D gene ambiguous. The germline V gene encodes CDR1 GTSNPN and CDR2 SVGIG (reference sequence). This CDR3 contains 14 residues. Deletions cut 5 bases from V and 3 bases from J, with 14 bases between.

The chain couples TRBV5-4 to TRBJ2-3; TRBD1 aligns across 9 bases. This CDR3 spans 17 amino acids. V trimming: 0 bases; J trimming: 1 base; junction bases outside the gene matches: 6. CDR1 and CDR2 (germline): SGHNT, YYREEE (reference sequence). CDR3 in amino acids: CASSLGTGVWGTDTQYF. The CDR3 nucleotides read TGTGCCAGCAGCTTGGGGACAGGGGTTTGGGGCACAGATACGCAGTATTTT.

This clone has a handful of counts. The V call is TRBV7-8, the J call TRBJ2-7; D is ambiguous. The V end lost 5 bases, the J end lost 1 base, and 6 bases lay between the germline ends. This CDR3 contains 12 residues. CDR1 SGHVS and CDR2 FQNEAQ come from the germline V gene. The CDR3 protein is CASSLTSYEQYF. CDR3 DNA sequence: TGTGCCAGCAGCCTAACGTCCTACGAGCAGTACTTC.